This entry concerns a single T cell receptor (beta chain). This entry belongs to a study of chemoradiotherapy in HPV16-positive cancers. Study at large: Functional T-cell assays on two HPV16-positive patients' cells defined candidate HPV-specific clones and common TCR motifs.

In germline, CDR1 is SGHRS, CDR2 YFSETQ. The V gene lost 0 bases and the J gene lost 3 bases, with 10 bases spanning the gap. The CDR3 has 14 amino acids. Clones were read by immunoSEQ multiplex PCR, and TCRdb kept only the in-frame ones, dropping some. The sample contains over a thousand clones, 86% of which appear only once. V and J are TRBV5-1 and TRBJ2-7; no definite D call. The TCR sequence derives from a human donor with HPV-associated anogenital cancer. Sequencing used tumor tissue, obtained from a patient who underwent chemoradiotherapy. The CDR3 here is CASSLGGTYYEQYF. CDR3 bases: TGCGCCAGCAGCTTGGGTGGAACTTACTACGAGCAGTACTTC.